The 26 T cell receptor beta chains below come from one sample, sequenced in a study of shared clonotypes between healthy human individuals. CD45RO-negative cells were positively selected for CCR7, leaving out terminally differentiated effector memory CD45RA+ cells. TCRdb's copy holds only in-frame clones and misses some; the assay was immunoSEQ multiplex PCR. The table lists approximately 1.9 million clones, 80% to 95% of them singletons. Sequencing input: naive CD8+ T cells from PBMCs. The receptor set was obtained from a man aged 18 to 30 in good health. Some clones in this sample may be carry-over from other donors' samples.

CDR3 loop: CASSQLIGVGLAEPEQFF. As DNA, the CDR3 is TGTGCCAGCAGCCAACTGATTGGAGTCGGGCTAGCGGAGCCAGAGCAGTTCTTC. This rearrangement joins TRBV14 to TRBJ2-1, with 7 bases lining up with TRBD2. The V gene's germline CDR1 is SGHDN and CDR2 FVKESK. V shed 2 bases and J 10 bases; nucleotides not matched to a gene: 20. The CDR3 runs 18 residues.

The chain joins TRBV19 to TRBJ2-2; D may correspond to TRBD1 or TRBD2 (6 bases each). V lost 5 bases, J lost 0 bases, and 13 bases lay in between. Germline V CDR1 and CDR2: LNHDA, SQIVND (reference sequence). CDR3 size: 16 residues. As DNA, the CDR3 is TGTGCCAGTAGTCCCCCAAGGGGGGCGAACACCGGGGAGCTGTTTTTT. It codes for CASSPPRGANTGELFF.

V is TRBV7-8 and J is TRBJ2-1; 8 bases are a match to TRBD1. This CDR3 is built from 18 residues. Germline values: CDR1 SGHVS, CDR2 FQNEAQ. After removal of 2 bases from V and 9 bases from J, the junction contained 18 bases not matched to a gene. This CDR3 is CASSLPRTGFSPQGEQFF. CDR3 bases: TGTGCCAGCAGCTTACCCAGGACAGGGTTTAGTCCACAAGGTGAGCAGTTCTTC.

The chain carries TRBV27 and TRBJ1-1; D may be TRBD1 (5 bases). The CDR3 totals 16 residues. Germline CDR1 is MNHEY and CDR2 is SMNVEV (reference sequence). V gave up 5 bases and J gave up 5 bases, with 21 bases separating them. CDR3 residues: CASSPRRGTSRTEAFF. CDR3 bases: TGTGCCAGCAGTCCTCGCCGGGGGACTTCACGAACTGAAGCTTTCTTT.

This clone came up once. The chain couples TRBV7-9 to TRBJ2-4; 7 bases map to TRBD1. Germline CDR1 SEHNR, CDR2 FQNEAQ (reference sequence). V shed 4 bases, J shed 8 bases, and the junction held 2 bases outside the gene matches. This CDR3 contains 12 residues. The CDR3 sequence is CASSSGQDIQYF. DNA of the CDR3: TGTGCCAGCAGCTCCGGACAGGACATTCAGTACTTC.

The J gene is TRBJ2-7, the V gene TRBV19, with D possibly TRBD2 on 6 matching bases. The CDR3 length is 16 residues. The V gene's germline CDR1 is LNHDA and CDR2 SQIVND (reference sequence). Deletions cut 5 bases from V and 3 bases from J, with 20 bases between. CDR3 DNA: TGTGCCAGTAGTCCATCTCGGGGAGGAGCTAACTACGAGCAGTACTTC. It codes for CASSPSRGGANYEQYF.

V gene TRBV27 combines with J gene TRBJ2-7; tentative D call: TRBD1 (5 bases). There are 15 residues in the CDR3. Trimming removed 2 bases at V and 5 bases at J, with 16 bases between. Germline-derived CDR1 and CDR2 are MNHEY and SMNVEV (reference sequence). The CDR3 DNA reads TGTGCCAGCAGTTTAGGGGCAGGGCCCATCAACGAGCAGTACTTC. The encoded protein is CASSLGAGPINEQYF.

J is TRBJ2-7 and V is TRBV4-1; 8 nucleotides align to TRBD1. V shed 3 bases, J shed 3 bases, and the junction held 4 bases outside the gene matches. Germline V CDR1 and CDR2: MGHRA, YSYEKL. The CDR3 spans 14 residues. This CDR3 reads CASSHGTGLYEQYF. The CDR3 nucleotides read TGCGCCAGCAGCCACGGGACAGGCCTCTACGAGCAGTACTTC.

The J gene is TRBJ2-7, the V gene TRBV11-2, with 9 positions matching TRBD1. V was clipped by 1 base and J by 5 bases; unmatched bases: 6. The length of the CDR3 is 15 residues. In germline, CDR1 is SGHAT, CDR2 FQNNGV. The CDR3 protein is CASSLGDRAYDEQYF. The CDR3 coding sequence is TGTGCCAGCAGCTTAGGGGACAGGGCATACGACGAGCAGTACTTC.

The J gene is TRBJ2-5, the V gene TRBV4-1, with TRBD2 matching 8 bases. After removal of 3 bases from V and 10 bases from J, the junction contained 10 bases not matched to a gene. The CDR3 has 14 residues. The V gene's germline CDR1 is MGHRA and CDR2 YSYEKL. CDR3 bases: TGCGCCAGCAGCCATCCCCGGGGGGGGTCGGACCAGTACTTC. This gives the protein CASSHPRGGSDQYF.

The chain is built from TRBV9 and TRBJ2-3, with 12 bases lining up with TRBD2. V gave up 3 bases and J gave up 0 bases; unmatched junction bases: 11. CDR3 length equals 19 residues. The V gene's germline CDR1 is SGDLS and CDR2 YYNGEE. The CDR3 loop is CASSARTSGERFSTDTQYF. The CDR3, as DNA: TGTGCCAGCAGCGCCCGGACTAGCGGGGAACGGTTTAGCACAGATACGCAGTATTTT.

The chain uses TRBV28 and TRBJ2-7, with TRBD2 identical over 16 bases. Germline trimming cut 5 bases from V and 2 bases from J; bases unmatched to any gene: 3. The CDR3 sequence is 16 residues long. Germline loops: CDR1 MDHEN, CDR2 SYDVKM. The CDR3 nucleotides read TGTGCCAGCAGTGAGGGACTAGCGGGAGGGCCCTACGAGCAGTACTTC. Its protein is CASSEGLAGGPYEQYF.

This chain joins TRBV7-9 and TRBJ2-5; D is undetermined. V was cut by 4 bases and J by 3 bases, with 15 bases left in between. CDR1 SEHNR and CDR2 FQNEAQ come from the germline V gene (reference sequence). This CDR3 contains 15 residues. The CDR3 DNA reads as TGTGCCAGCAGCTCCCTCGTGGGCCACGAAGAGACCCAGTACTTC. As protein: CASSSLVGHEETQYF.

The chain couples TRBV14 to TRBJ2-5; either TRBD1 or TRBD2 may supply D (5 bases each). This CDR3 has 17 amino acids. The V end was cut by 0 bases, the J end by 4 bases, with 18 bases between. Germline CDR1 reads SGHDN; CDR2 reads FVKESK. CDR3 sequence: CASSQDRWSGGVETQYF. CDR3 bases: TGTGCCAGCAGCCAAGATCGTTGGTCTGGGGGTGTAGAGACCCAGTACTTC. Together with reference TRBV14 and TRBJ2-5, the CDR3 gives the full variable domain: EAGVTQFPSHSVIEKGQTVTLRCDPISGHDNLYWYRRVMGKEIKFLLHFVKESKQDESGMPNNRFLAERTGGTYSTLKVQPAELEDSGVYFCASSQDRWSGGVETQYFGPGTRLLVL.

The J gene is TRBJ1-2, the V gene TRBV14; D gene ambiguous. CDR1 is SGHDN, CDR2 FVKESK, per germline. Trimming left V 0 bases short and J 6 bases short, with 14 bases between. The CDR3 sequence is 15 residues long. CDR3 nucleotide sequence: TGTGCCAGCAGCCAAGATCGGTCTGCAGCGAATGGCTACACCTTC. Translating it yields CASSQDRSAANGYTF.

J is TRBJ2-1 and V is TRBV27, with a tentative D call TRBD2 (6 bases). The germline gives CDR1 MNHEY, CDR2 SMNVEV (reference sequence). Trimming removed 3 bases at V and 0 bases at J, with 12 bases between. CDR3 length: 16 residues. This CDR3 reads CASSFAGGTSYNEQFF. The CDR3 DNA sequence: TGTGCCAGCAGTTTTGCCGGGGGTACCTCCTACAATGAGCAGTTCTTC.

V gene TRBV29-1 combines with J gene TRBJ2-7, with 8 nucleotides matching TRBD1. V trimming: 5 bases; J trimming: 3 bases; junction bases outside the gene matches: 6. Germline-derived CDR1 and CDR2 are SQVTM and ANQGSEA. The CDR3 contains 13 residues. CDR3 sequence: CSVRQGRDYEQYF. CDR3 nucleotide sequence: TGCAGCGTTCGACAGGGGCGAGACTACGAGCAGTACTTC.

The chain couples TRBV10-1 to TRBJ2-1; D ambiguous. The CDR3 contains 11 residues. V gave up 6 bases and J gave up 6 bases, with 6 bases separating them. Germline loops: CDR1 WNHNN, CDR2 SYGVQD (reference sequence). For the CDR3, the DNA is TGCGCCAGCAGCCTTGGCAATGAGCAGTTCTTC. This codes for CASSLGNEQFF.

The CDR3 region is CASSLNLGDRDYGYTF. The CDR3 region has the DNA TGTGCCAGCAGCCTCAACTTAGGTGACAGGGACTATGGCTACACCTTC. This chain links TRBV7-9 with TRBJ1-2; 7 positions agree with TRBD1. Germline V gene lookup returns CDR1 SEHNR and CDR2 FQNEAQ (reference sequence). V was pared by 5 bases and J by 3 bases, with 12 bases of the junction left unmatched. The CDR3 sequence is 16 residues long.

The genes are TRBV15 and TRBJ1-3, with D uncertain. Trimming left V 4 bases short and J 0 bases short, with 4 bases between. The CDR3 runs 13 residues. The V gene's germline CDR1 is LNHNV and CDR2 YYDKDF (reference sequence). The CDR3 loop reads CATSKSSGNTIYF. The DNA of the CDR3 is TGTGCCACCAGCAAGAGCTCTGGAAACACCATATATTTT.

The rearrangement links TRBV27 to TRBJ2-2, with 7 bases aligning to TRBD1. Germline lookup yields CDR1 MNHEY and CDR2 SMNVEV (reference sequence). The CDR3 has 16 amino acids. V dropped 2 bases and J dropped 6; count of bases not matched to a gene: 9. The CDR3 DNA is TGTGCCAGCAGTTTAAGGGACAGCCTAGGTGCCGGGGAGCTGTTTTTT. Amino acids: CASSLRDSLGAGELFF.

The genes are TRBV9 and TRBJ1-2, with a weak D call TRBD1 (6 bases). V was pared by 0 bases and J by 5 bases, with 11 bases between. There are 14 residues in the CDR3. CDR1 SGDLS and CDR2 YYNGEE come from the germline V gene. DNA for the CDR3: TGTGCCAGCAGCGTAGTTGGGGGCCCGTATGGCTACACCTTC. Translation gives CASSVVGGPYGYTF.

The V and J genes are TRBV19 and TRBJ1-5; D ambiguous. The ends were cut back, 0 bases at V and 2 bases at J, with 14 bases in the middle. The CDR3 runs to 17 residues. Looked up from germline, CDR1 is LNHDA and CDR2 is SQIVND (reference sequence). This chain's CDR3 is CASSIDLLGGGNQPQHF. The CDR3 region has the DNA TGTGCCAGTAGTATAGATCTATTAGGAGGCGGCAATCAGCCCCAGCATTTT.

The V and J genes are TRBV28 and TRBJ2-5, with D tentatively TRBD1 (5 bases). Looked up from germline, CDR1 is MDHEN and CDR2 is SYDVKM. V was clipped by 3 bases and J by 1 base, with 9 bases between them. This CDR3 is 14 amino acids long. This CDR3 reads CASSFSGFQETQYF. CDR3 nucleotides: TGTGCCAGCAGTTTCTCAGGGTTCCAAGAGACCCAGTACTTC.

This chain links TRBV11-2 with TRBJ2-5; 8 positions match TRBD1. V was pared by 5 bases and J by 3 bases, with 5 bases of the junction left unmatched. The CDR3 consists of 14 residues. Germline V gives CDR1 SGHAT, CDR2 FQNNGV. This chain's CDR3 is CASSPRTGKETQYF. DNA for the CDR3: TGTGCCAGCAGCCCACGGACAGGGAAAGAGACCCAGTACTTC.

J is TRBJ2-5 and V is TRBV11-2; TRBD1 is a possible D gene (5 bases). This CDR3 is 14 amino acids long. Germline CDR1 is SGHAT and CDR2 is FQNNGV. Trimming cost V 1 base and J 2 bases, with 8 bases left between them. This chain's CDR3 is CASSLGRVQETQYF. CDR3 DNA: TGTGCCAGCAGCTTAGGCAGGGTACAAGAGACCCAGTACTTC.